The clone carrying this TCR beta chain was seen only a few times. The sample comes from a study of cytomegalovirus exposure and HLA in healthy donors. The CDR3 is 17 residues long. Per the germline V gene, CDR1 is SGHRS and CDR2 is YFSETQ. J gave up 7 bases and V 6 bases, and 19 bases lay outside the gene matches. PCR primers comprised 60 Vbeta and 13 Jbeta primers. Clones were read by immunoSEQ multiplex PCR, and TCRdb kept only the in-frame ones, dropping some. The data show 75,000 to 90,000 clones, about 9.4% seen once. V usage is TRBV5-1 and J usage is TRBJ2-1; the match to TRBD1 covers 7 bases. The sample taken for sequencing was PBMCs. The receptor was isolated from a man between 60 and 75 years old in good health and CMV-seropositive. CDR3 sequence reads: CASINPTGAGRRNEQFF. DNA for the CDR3: TGCGCCAGCATTAACCCAACAGGGGCTGGTAGAAGGAATGAGCAGTTCTTC.